Below are 28 T cell receptor beta chains sequenced from a single sample in a study of shared clonotypes between healthy human individuals. Assay used: immunoSEQ multiplex PCR; TCRdb lists only in-frame clones, some missing. In the table there are some 2,500,000 clones, roughly 93% of which are singletons. The sample comprised naive CD4+ T cells from PBMCs. Documented subset: CD45RA+ positively selected. The receptor set was obtained from a young man in good health. Some clones in this sample may be carry-over from other donors' samples.

The V call is TRBV4-1, the J call TRBJ2-3, with TRBD2 matching 10 bases. The CDR3 is made up of 19 amino acids. V trimming: 3 bases; J trimming: 0 bases; junction bases outside the gene matches: 12. Germline V gene data show CDR1 as MGHRA and CDR2 as YSYEKL. The CDR3 coding sequence is TGCGCCAGCAGCCAGAGATGGGTAGCGGGGGGAACTAGCACAGATACGCAGTATTTT. It specifies CASSQRWVAGGTSTDTQYF.

The chain carries TRBV28 and TRBJ2-7; 9 bases align to TRBD1. The CDR3 sequence is 17 residues long. CDR1 MDHEN and CDR2 SYDVKM come from the germline V gene. With 7 bases clipped from V and 2 bases from J, the junction kept 15 bases outside the gene matches. The CDR3 sequence: CASTTPGAGQGPYEQYF. The CDR3 DNA reads as TGTGCCAGCACCACCCCTGGGGCGGGACAGGGTCCCTACGAGCAGTACTTC.

V usage is TRBV19 and J usage is TRBJ1-1; 7 positions match TRBD1. In germline, CDR1 is LNHDA, CDR2 SQIVND (reference sequence). The J segment lost 4 bases and the V segment lost 7 bases, leaving 6 bases of the junction unmatched. This CDR3 spans 13 amino acids. In DNA, the CDR3 is TGTGCCAGTATGCGACAGGGAGCCACTGAAGCTTTCTTT. It encodes CASMRQGATEAFF.

CDR3 coding DNA: TGTGCCAGCAGTTTCACAGGGGATTGGGTCTATGGCTACACCTTC. This translates into CASSFTGDWVYGYTF. The chain carries TRBV28 and TRBJ1-2, with 7 nucleotides matching TRBD1. V shed 3 bases and J 4 bases; nucleotides not matched to a gene: 8. This CDR3 is built from 15 residues. The germline V gene encodes CDR1 MDHEN and CDR2 SYDVKM.

The genes are TRBV5-8 and TRBJ2-7; D not resolved. Germline lookup yields CDR1 SGHTS and CDR2 YDEGEE. V was pared by 2 bases and J by 3 bases, with 12 bases between. The CDR3 has 14 residues. The CDR3 protein is CASSFGDPGYEQYF. The CDR3 nucleotides read TGTGCCAGCAGCTTTGGGGATCCGGGCTACGAGCAGTACTTC.

V is TRBV4-1 and J is TRBJ1-3, with TRBD1 as a possible D gene (5 bases). V gave up 1 base and J gave up 2 bases, with 12 bases separating them. Germline V CDR1 and CDR2: MGHRA, YSYEKL. This CDR3 is built from 16 residues. CDR3 sequence (DNA): TGCGCCAGCAGCCAAGTTCCCCGCAGGGCTGGAAACACCATATATTTT. The encoded protein is CASSQVPRRAGNTIYF.

This clone appeared a single time. This rearrangement joins TRBV4-1 to TRBJ1-2, with 9 bases aligning to TRBD1. CDR3 length: 15 residues. Trimming cost V 4 bases and J 8 bases; bases outside gene matches: 11. In germline, CDR1 is MGHRA, CDR2 YSYEKL. The CDR3 protein is CASSPGRGTGRGYTF. The CDR3 DNA is TGCGCCAGCAGCCCAGGAAGGGGGACAGGGCGCGGCTACACCTTC.

The chain employs TRBV28 and TRBJ1-4; D gene uncertain. The CDR3 extends over 12 amino acids. V gave up 8 bases and J gave up 7 bases, with 11 bases separating them. Germline V CDR1 and CDR2: MDHEN, SYDVKM. In DNA form, the CDR3 reads TGTGCCAGCTCTCAATTCCCTGAAAAACTGTTTTTT. Its protein product is CASSQFPEKLFF.

The chain carries TRBV19 and TRBJ2-1, with D tentatively TRBD1 or TRBD2 (5 bases each). V was pared by 7 bases and J by 7 bases, with 20 bases between. Per the germline V gene, CDR1 is LNHDA and CDR2 is SQIVND (reference sequence). The CDR3 spans 15 residues. CDR3 DNA sequence: TGTGCCAGTAACGAGGGGCGGCCCATAAGGAATGAGCAGTTCTTC. It codes for CASNEGRPIRNEQFF.

J is TRBJ2-1 and V is TRBV6-5, with D perhaps TRBD2 (6 bases). The germline CDR1 and CDR2 sequences are MNHEY and SVGAGI. The CDR3 covers 15 residues. Between the trimmed V and J ends, which lost 4 bases and 3 bases, there was a span of 13 bases. CDR3 DNA: TGTGCCAGCAGTTTGACTAGGGCTCGCTACAATGAGCAGTTCTTC. This gives the protein CASSLTRARYNEQFF.

J is TRBJ1-2 and V is TRBV10-3; a possible D gene is TRBD1 (5 bases). This CDR3 comprises 16 residues. Germline CDR1 reads ENHRY; CDR2 reads SYGVKD. Deletions cut 5 bases from V and 3 bases from J, with 19 bases between. The CDR3 spells CAISTLSGTAYYGYTF. CDR3 nucleotides: TGTGCCATCAGTACTCTAAGTGGGACGGCTTACTATGGCTACACCTTC.

This chain connects TRBV6-1 to TRBJ1-1; D is perhaps TRBD1 (6 bases). CDR1 and CDR2 from the germline V gene are MNHNS and SASEGT. Trimming pared 2 bases from V and 10 bases from J, leaving 11 bases between. This CDR3 region has 12 residues. The CDR3: CASSERGRVAFF. The DNA of the CDR3 is TGTGCCAGCAGTGAAAGGGGGAGGGTAGCTTTCTTT.

The V call is TRBV6-1, the J call TRBJ1-1; D is ambiguous. The germline V gene encodes CDR1 MNHNS and CDR2 SASEGT. Trimming took 7 bases from V and 2 from J, leaving 17 bases between them. The CDR3 runs 15 residues. Here the CDR3 DNA reads TGTGCCAGCACATTTAGTAAGATAATAAACACTGAAGCTTTCTTT. It codes for CASTFSKIINTEAFF.

This chain joins TRBV10-3 and TRBJ1-2, with D unresolved. Germline lookup yields CDR1 ENHRY and CDR2 SYGVKD. V lost 0 bases and J lost 5, with 10 bases in between. There are 14 residues in the CDR3. In DNA, the CDR3 is TGTGCCATCAGTGAGTCCGAGAGTGTGTATGGCTACACCTTC. Translated: CAISESESVYGYTF.

The rearrangement links TRBV19 to TRBJ2-7; D call uncertain. Trimming took off 4 bases at V and 6 bases at J, with 22 bases between the two ends. This CDR3 has 16 amino acids. The V gene's germline CDR1 is LNHDA and CDR2 SQIVND (reference sequence). The CDR3 is CASSTSPNRPMGEQYF. In DNA form, the CDR3 reads TGTGCCAGTAGTACCTCACCAAACCGACCGATGGGCGAGCAGTACTTC.

Notes on this clone: Other DNA sequences of this sample code for an identical CDR3. V and J are TRBV9 and TRBJ1-2; D call uncertain. V lost 0 bases and J 0 bases, leaving 6 bases between the germline ends. CDR3 size: 14 residues. Germline V gene lookup returns CDR1 SGDLS and CDR2 YYNGEE. The CDR3 DNA sequence: TGTGCCAGCAGCGTAGGCGGCGCTAACTATGGCTACACCTTC. Amino acid sequence: CASSVGGANYGYTF.

Details on this clone: Since no conserved phenylalanine or tryptophan closes the CDR3, a read error is the likely cause. Because the CDR3's place on the DNA is in doubt, the DNA is left out and the CDR3 is given as listed by TCRdb. This CDR3 is CASSSPDNPLMRVP. V usage is TRBV28 and J usage is TRBJ1-1. The CDR3 totals 14 residues, both ends included. CDR1 and CDR2 from the germline V gene are MDHEN and SYDVKM.

The J gene is TRBJ1-2, the V gene TRBV28; TRBD1 matches at 7 bases. Per germline, CDR1 MDHEN and CDR2 SYDVKM. There are 14 residues in the CDR3. The V gene end was trimmed by 5 bases and the J gene end by 8 bases; junction bases not matched to a gene: 11. CDR3 amino acids: CASSGLDRPEGYTF. DNA for the CDR3: TGTGCCAGCAGTGGTCTGGACAGGCCGGAGGGCTACACCTTC.

This clone has a single count. V and J are TRBV7-6 and TRBJ2-7; D ambiguous. Germline V gives CDR1 SGHVS, CDR2 FNYEAQ. This CDR3 is 13 amino acids long. Trimming removed 5 bases from V and 1 base from J, with 9 bases in between. The CDR3 reads CASSHSRSYEQYF. The CDR3 coding sequence is TGTGCCAGCAGCCATAGCCGGTCCTACGAGCAGTACTTC.

The J gene is TRBJ1-6, the V gene TRBV2, with a weak D call TRBD1 (5 bases). Per the germline V gene, CDR1 is SNHLY and CDR2 is FYNNEI. This CDR3 has 15 amino acids. Trimming stripped 4 bases from V and 7 bases from J, with 14 bases between. The CDR3 loop reads CASSGIGAINSPLHF. The CDR3 nucleotides are TGTGCCAGCAGTGGTATTGGGGCAATAAATTCACCCCTCCACTTT.

The gene calls are TRBV6-5 and TRBJ2-7; D tentatively fits TRBD1 or TRBD2 (5 bases each). CDR3 size: 13 residues. V lost 5 bases to trimming and J lost 0 bases, with 8 bases between them. CDR1 and CDR2 (germline): MNHEY, SVGAGI. The CDR3 region is CASSGAGSYEQYF. The CDR3, as DNA: TGTGCCAGCAGTGGGGCGGGCTCCTACGAGCAGTACTTC.

This chain connects TRBV7-2 to TRBJ2-3; possible D gene TRBD2, 5 bases. In germline, CDR1 is SGHTA, CDR2 FQGNSA. V shed 5 bases and J shed 6 bases, with 15 bases lying between them. CDR3 length: 14 residues. In DNA form, the CDR3 reads TGTGCCAGCAGCCTAGGGAGCCGAACTGATACGCAGTATTTT. Protein: CASSLGSRTDTQYF. The variable domain in full, with the rest retrieved from reference TRBV7-2 and TRBJ2-3, is GAGVSQSPSNKVTEKGKDVELRCDPISGHTALYWYRQSLGQGLEFLIYFQGNSAPDKSGLPSDRFSAERTGGSVSTLTIQRTQQEDSAVYLCASSLGSRTDTQYFGPGTRLTVL.

The chain links TRBV7-3 to TRBJ2-2; TRBD2 matches 7 bases. Unmatched junction bases numbered 4, after V lost 8 bases and J lost 7 bases. Germline CDR1 SGHTA, CDR2 FQGTGA. The CDR3 sequence is 12 residues long. Here the CDR3 DNA reads TGTGCCAGCGGACTAGGAGTCGGGGAGCTGTTTTTT. It codes for CASGLGVGELFF.

The rearrangement joins TRBV2 to TRBJ2-1; 8 nucleotides match TRBD2. Germline CDR1 is SNHLY and CDR2 is FYNNEI. With V trimmed by 0 bases and J by 6 bases, 1 base remained unmatched. The CDR3 is made up of 14 amino acids. The CDR3 here is CASSEALAGNEQFF. In DNA, the CDR3 is TGTGCCAGCAGTGAAGCGCTAGCGGGCAATGAGCAGTTCTTC.

The genes are TRBV11-1 and TRBJ2-2, with 7 bases identical to TRBD2. The CDR3 loop spans 18 amino acids. With 1 base clipped from V and 1 base from J, the junction kept 9 bases outside the gene matches. Looked up from germline, CDR1 is SGHAT and CDR2 is FQDESV (reference sequence). In DNA, the CDR3 is TGTGCCAGCAGCTTAGTCGGGTCAGCTAGCGGGAACACCGGGGAGCTGTTTTTT. This translates into CASSLVGSASGNTGELFF.

In nucleotides, the CDR3 is TGCGCCAGCCGAACACAGGGACCCGGGGAGCTGTTTTTT. This gives the protein CASRTQGPGELFF. This chain connects TRBV23-1 to TRBJ2-2; tentative D call: TRBD1 (6 bases). TRBV23-1 falls under the ORF class, with uncertain function. CDR3 length: 13 amino acids. V shed 8 bases and J shed 6 bases, with 13 bases lying between them.

The CDR3 here is CASSFDLAGGPSTDTQYF. The CDR3 DNA sequence: TGTGCCAGCAGCTTCGACCTAGCGGGAGGCCCGAGCACAGATACGCAGTATTTT. The chain recombines TRBV5-6 with TRBJ2-3; 11 bases map to TRBD2. CDR3 size: 18 residues. Germline CDR1 is SGHDT and CDR2 is YYEEEE. Trimming removed 2 bases from V and 0 bases from J; junction bases left unmatched: 8.

For the CDR3, the DNA is TGTGCCAGCACCCAAGCGTGGGGGCGGGGGGCCAACGTCCTGACTTTC. This gives the protein CASTQAWGRGANVLTF. The chain joins TRBV2 to TRBJ2-6, with D possibly TRBD1 on 6 matching bases. Germline V gene data show CDR1 as SNHLY and CDR2 as FYNNEI. The CDR3 is made up of 16 amino acids. Trimming removed 7 bases at V and 4 bases at J, with 17 bases between.